This paragraph covers one TCR beta chain sequence. This entry belongs to a study of blood T cell repertoires in COVID-19. Study-level information: Sites across the United States, Italy and Spain contributed samples from acute and convalescent COVID-19. The analysed material was cDNA or gDNA that came from T cells, B-cell-depleted T cells, or PBMCs.

In the original workflow: Using reference gene primer amplification, nucleated cell counts were estimated. Assay: immunoSEQ multiplex PCR; the TCRdb copy retains only in-frame clones and omits some. V and J calls and clone size come straight from that table; D and trimming were deduced from the DNA. The sample has about 110,000 clones, around 83% seen once. The V end was cut by 0 bases, the J end by 4 bases, with 15 bases between. This CDR3 has 16 amino acids. Germline assignment: CDR1 SGHAT and CDR2 FQNNGV. Sequences were obtained from peripheral blood. The V and J genes are TRBV11-2 and TRBJ1-2; weak D call: TRBD1 (5 bases). This TCR derives from an older woman with COVID-19, enrolled during active disease. CDR3 in amino acids: CASSLDGAGASYGYTF. The DNA for the CDR3 is TGTGCCAGCAGCTTAGATGGGGCAGGAGCCTCCTATGGCTACACCTTC.